One sample yielded the 27 T cell receptor beta chains listed below, sequenced in a study of beta chain features in type 1 diabetes. The study reverse transcribed the entire isolated RNA, so it sequenced expressed TCRB transcripts. Sequencing used immunoSEQ multiplex PCR; TCRdb keeps in-frame clones, though not all of them. The data contain 150,000 to 180,000 clones, around 8.5% of them seen just once; the ten biggest clones take up nearly 0.65%. Source material: central memory CD4+ T cells from blood. Receptor source: a man between 18 and 29 years old in good health.

This chain uses TRBV19 with TRBJ1-1; 8 nucleotides align to TRBD1. CDR1 is LNHDA, CDR2 SQIVND, per germline (reference sequence). Losses at the gene ends were 5 bases for V and 4 bases for J; bases not matched to a gene: 9. This CDR3 spans 15 amino acids. The CDR3 bases are TGTGCCAGTAGTCCCTGGACAGGGTTGGCCACTGAAGCTTTCTTT. This sequence encodes CASSPWTGLATEAFF.

This clone appeared a few times. The chain has TRBV10-3 and TRBJ2-5, with D perhaps TRBD1 (6 bases). The V and J ends lost 4 bases and 1 base respectively, with 10 bases between them. The CDR3 has 14 residues. Germline V CDR1 and CDR2: ENHRY, SYGVKD. The CDR3 spells CAISGDNFQETQYF. CDR3 bases: TGTGCCATCAGTGGGGACAACTTCCAAGAGACCCAGTACTTC.

J is TRBJ2-4 and V is TRBV25-1; 11 nucleotides line up with TRBD2. Germline V gives CDR1 MGHDK, CDR2 SYGVNS. There are 18 residues in the CDR3. V lost 8 bases to trimming and J lost 0 bases; unmatched junction nucleotides: 12. The CDR3 bases are TGTGCCAGCCATGGATCGTCCGGGACTAGCGGAGCCAAAAACATTCAGTACTTC. It codes for CASHGSSGTSGAKNIQYF.

This sequence joins TRBV27 and TRBJ2-7; no clear D gene. The CDR3 has 16 residues. Per germline, CDR1 MNHEY and CDR2 SMNVEV (reference sequence). V lost 4 bases, J lost 6 bases, and 22 bases lay in between. The CDR3 spells CASSSPATASGIEQYF. Written as DNA, the CDR3 is TGTGCCAGCAGTTCGCCGGCGACCGCTTCAGGTATCGAGCAGTACTTC.

This clone was picked up a small number of times. V is TRBV7-2 and J is TRBJ2-1; the D gene is possibly TRBD2 (6 bases). The germline V and J ends were trimmed by 5 bases and 4 bases, with 15 bases remaining between them. CDR3 size: 15 residues. CDR1 SGHTA and CDR2 FQGNSA come from the germline V gene. The chain's CDR3 is CASSKGASVYNEQFF. In DNA, the CDR3 is TGTGCCAGCAGCAAAGGGGCTAGCGTATACAATGAGCAGTTCTTC.

The chain joins TRBV5-1 to TRBJ2-3; the match to TRBD2 covers 9 bases. The germline gives CDR1 SGHRS, CDR2 YFSETQ. This CDR3 comprises 17 residues. J lost 2 bases, V lost 3 bases, and 10 bases had no gene match. The DNA of the CDR3 is TGCGCCAGCAGCTACCGAATGTCTAGCGGGACCACAGATACGCAGTATTTT. Residues: CASSYRMSSGTTDTQYF.

This clone showed up just a few times. The chain uses TRBV7-9 and TRBJ2-1, with TRBD2 matching 8 bases. The CDR3 covers 18 residues. Trimming took 0 bases from V and 2 from J; bases not matched to a gene: 9. CDR1 and CDR2 from the germline V gene are SEHNR and FQNEAQ (reference sequence). Here the CDR3 DNA reads TGTGCCAGCAGCTTAGCCCTTAGCGGGAACCGCCCCTACAATGAGCAGTTCTTC. Residues: CASSLALSGNRPYNEQFF.

This sequence joins TRBV15 and TRBJ2-7; 7 positions match TRBD2. The V and J ends lost 1 base and 9 bases, in that order; junction bases with no gene match: 3. The germline V gene has CDR1 LNHNV and CDR2 YYDKDF (reference sequence). CDR3 length equals 12 residues. CDR3 loop: CATSRGPGGQYF. In DNA, the CDR3 is TGTGCCACCAGCAGAGGTCCGGGGGGGCAGTACTTC.

This clone was counted only a few times. The V gene is TRBV4-2, the J gene TRBJ2-1; possible D gene TRBD2, 5 bases. Per the germline V gene, CDR1 is LGHNA and CDR2 is YNFKEQ. Trimming cost V 1 base and J 3 bases, with 13 bases left between them. CDR3 length: 16 amino acids. The CDR3 loop reads CASSQGSLADYNEQFF. CDR3 bases: TGTGCCAGCAGCCAAGGGAGTCTAGCAGACTACAATGAGCAGTTCTTC.

This clone was seen a few times. This chain joins TRBV2 and TRBJ1-3; 8 nucleotides agree with TRBD1. Germline V gene sequence: CDR1 SNHLY, CDR2 FYNNEI. With 3 bases clipped from V and 4 bases from J, the junction kept 8 bases outside the gene matches. The length of the CDR3 is 16 residues. The CDR3: CASSDPGQGAGNTIYF. The CDR3 DNA sequence: TGTGCCAGCAGTGATCCCGGGCAGGGGGCGGGAAACACCATATATTTT. The variable domain in full, completed from reference TRBV2 and TRBJ1-3, reads EPEVTQTPSHQVTQMGQEVILRCVPISNHLYFYWYRQILGQKVEFLVSFYNNEISEKSEIFDDQFSVERPDGSNFTLKIRSTKLEDSAMYFCASSDPGQGAGNTIYFGEGSWLTVV.

The rearrangement links TRBV25-1 to TRBJ2-7; D not resolved. V was shortened by 2 bases and J by 6 bases, with 8 bases between the two germline ends. Germline CDR1 is MGHDK and CDR2 is SYGVNS. This CDR3 is built from 12 residues. The CDR3 loop reads CASSETFSEQYF. The CDR3 DNA sequence: TGTGCCAGCAGTGAAACTTTTTCCGAGCAGTACTTC.

The table lists this clone with a few counts. The chain employs TRBV30 and TRBJ2-5; possibly TRBD1 for D (5 bases). Germline V gene lookup returns CDR1 GTSNPN and CDR2 SVGIG (reference sequence). V was trimmed by 3 bases and J by 1 base, leaving 12 bases between them. CDR3 length: 14 residues. DNA for the CDR3: TGTGCCTGGAGCAAAGGGGTCCGCCAAGAGACCCAGTACTTC. Translated: CAWSKGVRQETQYF. The full variable domain, rest sourced from reference TRBV30 and TRBJ2-5, is SQTIHQWPATLVQPVGSPLSLECTVEGTSNPNLYWYRQAAGRGLQLLFYSVGIGQISSEVPQNLSASRPQDRQFILSSKKLLLSDSGFYLCAWSKGVRQETQYFGPGTRLLVL.

Only a few counts were recorded for this clone. This chain uses TRBV29-1 with TRBJ2-7; TRBD2 might be the D (6 bases). V shed 4 bases and J shed 5 bases, with 12 bases lying between them. The CDR3 is 12 residues long. The germline V gene has CDR1 SQVTM and CDR2 ANQGSEA. Here the CDR3 reads CSVVGGENEQYF. DNA of the CDR3: TGCAGCGTTGTGGGAGGTGAGAACGAGCAGTACTTC.

This clone was observed a handful of times. The chain links TRBV6-5 to TRBJ2-2; a possible D gene is TRBD2 (5 bases). Germline assignment: CDR1 MNHEY and CDR2 SVGAGI. This CDR3 has 14 amino acids. V was clipped by 11 bases and J by 2 bases, with 15 bases between them. CDR3 nucleotides: TGTGCCCATATGAGGACTTTCAACACCGGGGAGCTGTTTTTT. This sequence encodes CAHMRTFNTGELFF.

J is TRBJ1-2 and V is TRBV27; 10 nucleotides match TRBD1. After removal of 5 bases from V and 13 bases from J, the junction contained 16 bases not matched to a gene. Germline V lookup: CDR1 MNHEY, CDR2 SMNVEV (reference sequence). This CDR3 has 15 amino acids. CDR3 protein: CASSPSGQGITEGTF. The CDR3, as DNA: TGTGCCAGCAGTCCCTCGGGACAGGGGATCACAGAGGGCACCTTC.

This clone was counted at least ten times. The chain employs TRBV9 and TRBJ1-4, with TRBD1 matching 7 bases. Germline V gene data show CDR1 as SGDLS and CDR2 as YYNGEE. The V segment lost 9 bases and the J segment 3 bases; nucleotides outside the gene matches: 11. This CDR3 is 15 amino acids long. DNA for the CDR3: TGTGCCACCAACCAGGGCGGGACAGCTAATGAAAAACTGTTTTTT. Encoded protein: CATNQGGTANEKLFF.

This rearrangement joins TRBV6-6 to TRBJ1-5; unclear D gene. CDR3 length equals 13 residues. The V and J ends lost 7 bases and 2 bases respectively, with 9 bases between them. The germline gives CDR1 MNHNY, CDR2 SVGAGI (reference sequence). The CDR3 reads CASIENGNQPQHF. The DNA of the CDR3 is TGTGCCAGCATAGAGAACGGCAATCAGCCCCAGCATTTT.

The V and J genes are TRBV19 and TRBJ2-1; weak D call: TRBD1 (5 bases). The CDR3 runs 17 residues. Trimming stripped 5 bases from V and 3 bases from J, with 20 bases between. CDR1 is LNHDA, CDR2 SQIVND, per germline (reference sequence). The CDR3 protein is CASSSTKGLLLYNEQFF. As DNA, the CDR3 is TGTGCCAGTAGTTCCACGAAGGGGTTACTACTCTACAATGAGCAGTTCTTC.

The sample holds many counts of this clone. V is TRBV7-8 and J is TRBJ1-5; 9 bases agree with TRBD1. The CDR3 is 13 amino acids. Germline-derived CDR1 and CDR2 are SGHVS and FQNEAQ. The V gene end was trimmed by 5 bases and the J gene end by 5 bases; junction bases not matched to a gene: 1. The CDR3 sequence is CASSGTGYQPQHF. CDR3 DNA sequence: TGTGCCAGCAGCGGGACAGGGTATCAGCCCCAGCATTTT.

The sample holds a few counts of this clone. The V call is TRBV9, the J call TRBJ2-3; 9 bases fit TRBD2. CDR3 length equals 18 residues. CDR1 and CDR2 from the germline V gene are SGDLS and YYNGEE. With 1 base clipped from V and 0 bases from J, the junction kept 9 bases outside the gene matches. CDR3 in DNA: TGTGCCAGCAGCGTATCTAGCGGGGCAAAATCTAGCACAGATACGCAGTATTTT. Residues: CASSVSSGAKSSTDTQYF. Using reference TRBV9 and TRBJ2-3 for the parts outside the CDR3, the full variable domain is DSGVTQTPKHLITATGQRVTLRCSPRSGDLSVYWYQQSLDQGLQFLIQYYNGEERAKGNILERFSAQQFPDLHSELNLSSLELGDSALYFCASSVSSGAKSSTDTQYFGPGTRLTVL.

This rearrangement joins TRBV4-3 to TRBJ2-1; TRBD2 aligns across 12 bases. The CDR3 extends over 16 amino acids. In germline, CDR1 is LGHNA, CDR2 YSLEER. V trimming: 2 bases; J trimming: 5 bases; junction bases outside the gene matches: 4. The CDR3 region is CASSQRGLAGHNEQFF. In nucleotides, the CDR3 is TGCGCCAGCAGCCAAAGAGGACTAGCGGGACACAATGAGCAGTTCTTC.

This clone was seen a few times. The chain carries TRBV14 and TRBJ2-7, with TRBD1 identical over 8 bases. J was trimmed by 2 bases and V by 2 bases; bases with no gene match: 5. CDR3 length: 15 amino acids. Germline assignment: CDR1 SGHDN and CDR2 FVKESK. Here the CDR3 reads CASSQWTGRPYEQYF. CDR3 DNA sequence: TGTGCCAGCAGCCAATGGACAGGGAGGCCCTACGAGCAGTACTTC.

V usage is TRBV7-2 and J usage is TRBJ2-7; D possibly corresponds to TRBD2 (6 bases). V gave up 1 base and J gave up 0 bases, with 10 bases separating them. CDR3 length: 15 amino acids. The germline V gene has CDR1 SGHTA and CDR2 FQGNSA. The CDR3 is CASSLVADSSYEQYF. CDR3 coding DNA: TGTGCCAGCAGCTTAGTAGCGGATAGCTCCTACGAGCAGTACTTC. The entire variable domain, with the rest obtained from reference TRBV7-2 and TRBJ2-7, is as follows: GAGVSQSPSNKVTEKGKDVELRCDPISGHTALYWYRQSLGQGLEFLIYFQGNSAPDKSGLPSDRFSAERTGGSVSTLTIQRTQQEDSAVYLCASSLVADSSYEQYFGPGTRLTVT.

This clone was recorded many times. The rearrangement uses TRBV30 and TRBJ1-5, with TRBD1 identical over 10 bases. Germline CDR1 GTSNPN, CDR2 SVGIG (reference sequence). After removal of 1 base from V and 6 bases from J, the junction contained 3 bases not matched to a gene. The CDR3 spans 14 residues. DNA for the CDR3: TGTGCCTGGAGTGGGGACAGGGGCAGTCAGCCCCAGCATTTT. Translation gives CAWSGDRGSQPQHF.

This clone was observed many times. This chain joins TRBV30 and TRBJ1-1; 7 bases are a match to TRBD1. Trimming removed 4 bases from V and 4 bases from J; junction bases left unmatched: 9. The CDR3 length is 14 residues. Germline V gene data show CDR1 as GTSNPN and CDR2 as SVGIG (reference sequence). This CDR3 reads CAWKVRGRGTEAFF. For the CDR3, the DNA is TGTGCCTGGAAGGTAAGGGGGCGCGGCACTGAAGCTTTCTTT.

The chain has TRBV2 and TRBJ2-1, with 7 bases matching TRBD2. Germline V CDR1 and CDR2: SNHLY, FYNNEI. The CDR3 is 16 amino acids. With 0 bases clipped from V and 5 bases from J, the junction kept 7 bases outside the gene matches. The CDR3 reads CASSEARSGGNNEQFF. CDR3 DNA sequence: TGTGCCAGCAGTGAAGCGAGGTCGGGAGGAAACAATGAGCAGTTCTTC.

This clone was seen more than once but under ten times. The V and J genes are TRBV7-3 and TRBJ2-3, with D tentatively TRBD2 (7 bases). CDR1 and CDR2 (germline): SGHTA, FQGTGA. Trimming left V 7 bases short and J 3 bases short, with 17 bases between. This CDR3 comprises 15 residues. Written as DNA, the CDR3 is TGTGCCAGCACATACGGGGGGCGTTCAACAGATACGCAGTATTTT. Protein product: CASTYGGRSTDTQYF.